One and the same sample provided the 6 T cell receptor beta chains below, sequenced in a study of cytomegalovirus exposure and HLA in healthy donors. The PCR had 60 Vbeta and 13 Jbeta primers. Libraries were prepared by immunoSEQ multiplex PCR; TCRdb keeps only in-frame clonotypes and omits some of them. The sample lists about 130,000 clones, around 74% occurring once. Sequenced sample: PBMCs. The receptors derive from a man aged 40-50 years in good health and CMV-seropositive.

This clone has a handful of counts. The V call is TRBV30, the J call TRBJ2-3; D gene ambiguous. V was trimmed by 3 bases and J by 0 bases, leaving 7 bases between them. The length of the CDR3 is 13 residues. Germline V CDR1 and CDR2: GTSNPN, SVGIG (reference sequence). The CDR3 coding sequence is TGTGCCTGGAGAGCCCTTAGCACAGATACGCAGTATTTT. Amino acids: CAWRALSTDTQYF.

The rearrangement links TRBV5-4 to TRBJ2-3; 7 bases fit TRBD2. V shed 7 bases and J 0 bases; nucleotides not matched to a gene: 2. Per the germline V gene, CDR1 is SGHNT and CDR2 is YYREEE (reference sequence). The CDR3 loop spans 13 amino acids. The DNA of the CDR3 is TGTGCCAGCGGGGGGGGGAGCACAGATACGCAGTATTTT. It yields the protein CASGGGSTDTQYF.

Only a few counts were recorded for this clone. This chain links TRBV11-2 with TRBJ2-5, with TRBD1 matching over 7 bases. Germline loops: CDR1 SGHAT, CDR2 FQNNGV. The CDR3 covers 16 residues. The V segment lost 5 bases and the J segment 5 bases; nucleotides outside the gene matches: 14. CDR3 nucleotides: TGTGCCAGCAGCCGATACAGACAGGGTCCTGGGGAGACCCAGTACTTC. Translated, it gives CASSRYRQGPGETQYF.

The chain uses TRBV5-1 and TRBJ2-2; TRBD2 is a possible D gene (5 bases). The CDR3 extends over 14 amino acids. The V gene lost 7 bases and the J gene lost 4 bases, with 14 bases spanning the gap. CDR1 is SGHRS, CDR2 YFSETQ, per germline. The CDR3: CASGDPRGTGELFF. The CDR3 DNA follows: TGCGCCAGCGGAGACCCTCGGGGCACCGGGGAGCTGTTTTTT.

This clone appeared a few times. This chain uses TRBV4-2 with TRBJ1-1; 7 bases are a match to TRBD1. With V trimmed by 3 bases and J by 1 base, 5 bases remained unmatched. The CDR3 has 15 residues. In germline, CDR1 is LGHNA, CDR2 YNFKEQ. CDR3 DNA sequence: TGTGCCAGCAGCCAGCGACAGGGATGGAACACTGAAGCTTTCTTT. It specifies CASSQRQGWNTEAFF.

This clone appeared a few times. This sequence joins TRBV5-1 and TRBJ1-1, with 8 bases lining up with TRBD1. The V gene end was trimmed by 0 bases and the J gene end by 5 bases; junction bases not matched to a gene: 6. Germline CDR1 is SGHRS and CDR2 is YFSETQ. The CDR3 totals 15 residues. This chain's CDR3 is CASSLATGGRTEAFF. For the CDR3, the DNA is TGCGCCAGCAGCTTGGCTACAGGGGGAAGGACTGAAGCTTTCTTT. The full variable domain, completed using reference TRBV5-1 and TRBJ1-1, is KAGVTQTPRYLIKTRGQQVTLSCSPISGHRSVSWYQQTPGQGLQFLFEYFSETQRNKGNFPGRFSGRQFSNSRSEMNVSTLELGDSALYLCASSLATGGRTEAFFGQGTRLTVV.